Below are 23 T cell receptor beta chains sequenced from a single sample in a study of cytomegalovirus exposure and HLA in healthy donors. PCR amplification relied on 60 Vbeta primers (plus 13 Jbeta primers). Sequencing used immunoSEQ multiplex PCR; TCRdb keeps in-frame clones, though not all of them. This sample contains roughly 100,000 clones. Input material: PBMCs. The source of these receptors is a man aged 50 to 59 in good health and CMV-seronegative.

The chain has TRBV6-6 and TRBJ2-4; TRBD2 might be the D (6 bases). Trimming cost V 3 bases and J 11 bases, with 14 bases left between them. The CDR3 spans 13 residues. CDR1 and CDR2 (germline): MNHNY, SVGAGI (reference sequence). The CDR3 sequence is CASSYTGGGVQYF. In nucleotides, the CDR3 is TGTGCCAGCAGTTATACCGGCGGCGGGGTTCAGTACTTC.

This chain links TRBV9 with TRBJ2-5; D is unclear. This CDR3 region has 14 residues. Trimming stripped 4 bases from V and 2 bases from J, with 12 bases between. The germline V gene encodes CDR1 SGDLS and CDR2 YYNGEE. The CDR3 is CASSPSPRQETQYF. The CDR3 nucleotides read TGTGCCAGCAGCCCAAGCCCCAGGCAAGAGACCCAGTACTTC.

This chain links TRBV5-8 with TRBJ2-3; possibly TRBD2 for D (5 bases). From germline, CDR1 is SGHTS and CDR2 YDEGEE. The CDR3 loop spans 11 amino acids. The V and J ends lost 4 bases and 11 bases respectively, with 11 bases between them. CDR3 coding DNA: TGTGCCAGCAGCCGTACTAGAGAGCAGTATTTT. Translated: CASSRTREQYF. Full variable domain (outside the CDR3, taken from reference TRBV5-8 and TRBJ2-3): EAGVTQSPTHLIKTRGQQATLRCSPISGHTSVYWYQQALGLGLQFLLWYDEGEERNRGNFPPRFSGRQFPNYSSELNVNALELEDSALYLCASSRTREQYFGPGTRLTVL.

The rearrangement links TRBV27 to TRBJ2-7; 7 bases agree with TRBD1. Germline V gives CDR1 MNHEY, CDR2 SMNVEV (reference sequence). The CDR3 spans 14 residues. J was trimmed by 4 bases and V by 2 bases; bases with no gene match: 5. As DNA, the CDR3 is TGTGCCAGCAGTTTAGTAGGGGGCGGGTACGAGCAGTACTTC. It codes for CASSLVGGGYEQYF.

This sequence joins TRBV7-8 and TRBJ2-5; possibly TRBD1 for D (6 bases). CDR3 length equals 15 residues. Trimming left V 5 bases short and J 4 bases short, with 17 bases between. Germline values: CDR1 SGHVS, CDR2 FQNEAQ. The DNA of the CDR3 is TGTGCCAGCAGCAGCCGGGACACTCAGGGAGAGACCCAGTACTTC. Its translation is CASSSRDTQGETQYF.

V and J are TRBV19 and TRBJ2-2; the D gene is possibly TRBD2 (7 bases). Germline CDR1 and CDR2: LNHDA and SQIVND (reference sequence). This CDR3 is 16 amino acids long. Trimming removed 7 bases from V and 5 bases from J, with 20 bases in between. The CDR3 protein is CASTPVGGGRTGELFF. In DNA form, the CDR3 reads TGTGCCAGTACCCCTGTTGGGGGGGGGCGTACCGGGGAGCTGTTTTTT.

As DNA, the CDR3 is TGTGCCAGCAGCCAATCCGCGACAGGGCTTCCCACCTTC. Its translation is CASSQSATGLPTF. The chain combines TRBV16 with TRBJ1-2; 7 bases agree with TRBD1. Losses at the gene ends were 0 bases for V and 13 bases for J; bases not matched to a gene: 8. This CDR3 is 13 amino acids long. Looked up from germline, CDR1 is KGHSY and CDR2 is FQNENV.

The chain combines TRBV5-6 with TRBJ2-5; maybe TRBD2 (6 bases). Trimming stripped 4 bases from V and 5 bases from J, with 24 bases between. The CDR3 runs to 17 residues. Looked up from germline, CDR1 is SGHDT and CDR2 is YYEEEE. The CDR3 spells CASSPGAVLASWETQYF. The CDR3 region has the DNA TGTGCCAGCAGCCCCGGGGCTGTTCTAGCGAGCTGGGAGACCCAGTACTTC.

The chain links TRBV5-1 to TRBJ2-7, with D perhaps TRBD1 (7 bases). Germline V gene lookup returns CDR1 SGHRS and CDR2 YFSETQ. The ends were cut back, 4 bases at V and 0 bases at J, with 14 bases in the middle. The CDR3 is made up of 15 amino acids. DNA for the CDR3: TGCGCCAGCAGCCTCAGGGGGGCGAGCTCCTACGAGCAGTACTTC. Its protein product is CASSLRGASSYEQYF.

This sequence joins TRBV6-1 and TRBJ2-3, with 8 bases fitting TRBD1. This CDR3 is built from 14 residues. Germline V gene data show CDR1 as MNHNS and CDR2 as SASEGT. J gave up 4 bases and V 4 bases, and 4 bases lay outside the gene matches. Written as DNA, the CDR3 is TGTGCCAGCAGTGCGACCAGGGGGCCAGATACGCAGTATTTT. This codes for CASSATRGPDTQYF.

The gene calls are TRBV6-5 and TRBJ1-2, with TRBD1 identical over 7 bases. This CDR3 spans 16 amino acids. Germline V gene sequence: CDR1 MNHEY, CDR2 SVGAGI. J lost 4 bases, V lost 0 bases, and 8 bases had no gene match. CDR3 DNA: TGTGCCAGCAGTTACTCAGTCCCGGGACAGAGCTATGGCTACACCTTC. Protein product: CASSYSVPGQSYGYTF.

The DNA of the CDR3 is TGCGCCAGCAGCCCCGGGACAATCACCGGGGAGCTGTTTTTT. This translates into CASSPGTITGELFF. The rearrangement uses TRBV4-1 and TRBJ2-2; a weak D match, TRBD1 (6 bases). CDR1 is MGHRA and CDR2 is YSYEKL in the germline V gene. The CDR3 is made up of 14 amino acids. The V gene lost 4 bases and the J gene lost 4 bases, with 10 bases spanning the gap.

The rearrangement joins TRBV7-9 to TRBJ2-2; 12 nucleotides align to TRBD2. This CDR3 region has 18 residues. Losses at the gene ends were 5 bases for V and 4 bases for J; bases not matched to a gene: 11. Germline V gene data show CDR1 as SEHNR and CDR2 as FQNEAQ (reference sequence). Here the CDR3 DNA reads TGTGCCAGCAGCGCCCTCTCTAGCGGGAGGGCCGTCACCGGGGAGCTGTTTTTT. Amino acids: CASSALSSGRAVTGELFF.

The J gene is TRBJ2-1, the V gene TRBV19; 9 positions agree with TRBD2. The J segment lost 5 bases and the V segment lost 0 bases, leaving 5 bases of the junction unmatched. The CDR3 is made up of 16 amino acids. Germline V gives CDR1 LNHDA, CDR2 SQIVND (reference sequence). CDR3 sequence (DNA): TGTGCCAGTAGTATAGAAAGCGGGGGGCCCGACAATGAGCAGTTCTTC. It yields the protein CASSIESGGPDNEQFF.

This sequence joins TRBV7-3 and TRBJ2-5; TRBD2 matches 8 bases. The trim removed 0 bases at V and 5 bases at J, leaving 5 bases unmatched. CDR1 is SGHTA, CDR2 FQGTGA, per germline. This CDR3 spans 15 amino acids. CDR3 DNA: TGTGCCAGCAGCTTAACCCGGGAGGGTTGGGAGACCCAGTACTTC. Translation: CASSLTREGWETQYF. Looking up the rest from reference TRBV7-3 and TRBJ2-5 gives the full variable domain: GAGVSQTPSNKVTEKGKYVELRCDPISGHTALYWYRQSLGQGPEFLIYFQGTGAADDSGLPNDRFFAVRPEGSVSTLKIQRTERGDSAVYLCASSLTREGWETQYFGPGTRLLVL.

The chain has TRBV5-1 and TRBJ1-2; D may be TRBD1 (5 bases). Germline V gene data show CDR1 as SGHRS and CDR2 as YFSETQ. Trimming shortened V by 0 bases and J by 2 bases, and 11 bases separated the two germline ends. CDR3 length: 15 residues. The CDR3 DNA sequence: TGCGCCAGCAGCTTGGGGCAGGGTCGGAACTATGGCTACACCTTC. It yields the protein CASSLGQGRNYGYTF.

V is TRBV18 and J is TRBJ1-2, with D possibly being TRBD1 (6 bases). CDR3 size: 14 residues. Germline V gene sequence: CDR1 KGHSH, CDR2 LQKENI. V dropped 5 bases and J dropped 6 bases, with 16 bases sitting between them. CDR3 in amino acids: CASSSKTGVNGYTF. The CDR3 DNA is TGTGCCAGCTCATCTAAGACAGGAGTGAATGGCTACACCTTC.

This chain uses TRBV7-2 with TRBJ2-1, with TRBD1 matching 7 bases. This CDR3 is built from 17 residues. V was clipped by 4 bases and J by 0 bases; unmatched bases: 9. Germline CDR1 reads SGHTA; CDR2 reads FQGNSA. The CDR3 DNA reads TGTGCCAGCAGCTCCACAGGGGCTTGGAGCTCCTACAATGAGCAGTTCTTC. Encoded protein: CASSSTGAWSSYNEQFF.

The J gene is TRBJ2-7, the V gene TRBV10-1; 7 nucleotides agree with TRBD1. The V gene's germline CDR1 is WNHNN and CDR2 SYGVQD (reference sequence). Trimming cost V 5 bases and J 5 bases; bases outside gene matches: 3. The CDR3 spans 12 residues. The CDR3 DNA is TGCGCCAGCAGTAGGGGGCTGGACGAGCAGTACTTC. Its protein is CASSRGLDEQYF.

The J gene is TRBJ1-1, the V gene TRBV10-3; D not certain. Germline CDR1 reads ENHRY; CDR2 reads SYGVKD. V lost 3 bases to trimming and J lost 3 bases, with 17 bases between them. The CDR3 runs to 16 residues. The chain's CDR3 is CAISDSWLRSDTEAFF. Here the CDR3 DNA reads TGTGCCATCAGTGATAGTTGGCTACGGAGTGACACTGAAGCTTTCTTT.

The genes are TRBV18 and TRBJ2-3; D remains unclear. V was pared by 4 bases and J by 0 bases, with 11 bases between. The germline gives CDR1 KGHSH, CDR2 LQKENI. The CDR3 has 15 amino acids. DNA for the CDR3: TGTGCCAGCTCACAGACGGGTGGTAGCACAGATACGCAGTATTTT. Translation: CASSQTGGSTDTQYF.

The chain employs TRBV7-9 and TRBJ1-5, with a weak D call TRBD1 (6 bases). The CDR3 has 16 residues. V shed 5 bases and J shed 4 bases, with 18 bases lying between them. CDR1 and CDR2 (germline): SEHNR, FQNEAQ (reference sequence). The CDR3 protein is CASSQGLGGLNQPQHF. The CDR3 bases are TGTGCCAGCAGCCAAGGACTAGGGGGTCTGAATCAGCCCCAGCATTTT.

The rearrangement links TRBV4-3 to TRBJ1-1, with 8 nucleotides matching TRBD1. This CDR3 is built from 15 residues. The ends lost 4 bases at V and 4 bases at J; junction bases unmatched: 8. Germline CDR1 reads LGHNA; CDR2 reads YSLEER. DNA of the CDR3: TGCGCCAGCAGCCGAAACGGACAGGGAAGCACTGAAGCTTTCTTT. It encodes CASSRNGQGSTEAFF.